This T cell receptor (beta chain) was recorded in a study of T cell changes during pregnancy in multiple sclerosis. The CDR3 contains 15 residues. The germline gives CDR1 LNHNV, CDR2 YYDKDF (reference sequence). Trimming cost V 0 bases and J 5 bases; bases outside gene matches: 6. Repertoires were generated with immunoSEQ multiplex PCR, while TCRdb's copy carries only in-frame clones and drops some. In the table there are tens of thousands of clones, just over 90% of which are singletons. V usage is TRBV15 and J usage is TRBJ2-5, with 7 bases aligning to TRBD2. The sequenced sample was CD4+ T cells from peripheral blood mononuclear cells, obtained after pregnancy. The TCR was taken from a female donor in good health, enrolled as a control in a pregnancy study. The CDR3 nucleotides read TGTGCCACCAGCAGAGATGGGGGGGGTCCGGAGACCCAGTACTTC. Its translation is CATSRDGGGPETQYF.